Listed here is a single TCR beta chain. What it binds is unknown. Time point in this sample: week 23, last vaccination. Alongside topical imiquimod, each dose of vaccine comprised 300 ug of mutant IDH1 20-mer peptide. Each of the donors came in with new WHO grade 3 or 4 astrocytomas that were IDH1-mutant and ATRX-lost. The entry originates in a study of a mutant IDH1 vaccine in newly diagnosed glioma. Study observations and caveats: Among top peripheral T cell clonotypes, changes seemed unrelated to pseudoprogression.

Produced via immunoSEQ multiplex PCR; TCRdb's table is partial and in-frame only. The data show tens of thousands of clones, roughly 80% seen once. The CDR3 runs to 15 residues. V gave up 6 bases and J gave up 4 bases, with 17 bases separating them. The V gene's germline CDR1 is SGHNT and CDR2 YENEEA. Material: PBMCs, obtained from a glioma patient whose treatment included an IDH1 peptide vaccine. The chain employs TRBV11-3 and TRBJ2-3, with D maybe TRBD2 (6 bases). This TCR derives from a man aged 40-49 years with glioma. This chain's CDR3 is CASSPTGGRADTQYF. The CDR3 bases are TGTGCCAGCAGTCCTACTGGAGGGCGGGCAGATACGCAGTATTTT.